These 30 T cell receptor beta chains share one sample of origin, sequenced in a study of blood T cell repertoires in COVID-19. Profiled with immunoSEQ multiplex PCR; TCRdb holds only in-frame clones, not every one. The data show some 150,000 clones, approximately 85% seen once. Sequencing input: peripheral blood. These receptors were obtained from a man aged 60 to 75 who had recovered from COVID-19.

The chain links TRBV7-2 to TRBJ1-1; 10 positions match TRBD1. The CDR3 length is 14 residues. CDR1 and CDR2 from the germline V gene are SGHTA and FQGNSA. V trimming: 2 bases; J trimming: 10 bases; junction bases outside the gene matches: 7. The CDR3 spells CASSLWDRGVAAFF. CDR3 bases: TGTGCCAGCAGCTTATGGGACAGGGGTGTAGCAGCTTTCTTT.

J is TRBJ1-2 and V is TRBV6-5; the D gene is possibly TRBD1 (5 bases). Germline loops: CDR1 MNHEY, CDR2 SVGAGI. The CDR3 has 16 residues. Trimming stripped 2 bases from V and 3 bases from J, with 16 bases between. CDR3 in amino acids: CASSYASGHLDYGYTF. The CDR3 DNA reads as TGTGCCAGCAGTTACGCTTCTGGACACCTAGACTATGGCTACACCTTC.

The rearrangement uses TRBV24-1 and TRBJ1-1; 12 bases fit TRBD1. The CDR3 is 15 amino acids. Germline CDR1 KGHDR, CDR2 SFDVKD. V lost 7 bases, J lost 3 bases, and 5 bases stayed unmatched. The CDR3 DNA is TGTGCCACCAGCGGGACAGGGGGCGCGGACACTGAAGCTTTCTTT. Translation: CATSGTGGADTEAFF.

This clone was detected only once. The chain uses TRBV2 and TRBJ2-2; D is possibly TRBD2 (6 bases). This CDR3 is 14 amino acids long. The V end lost 6 bases, the J end lost 7 bases, and 15 bases lay between the germline ends. Per germline, CDR1 SNHLY and CDR2 FYNNEI. CDR3 sequence (DNA): TGTGCCAGCAGACCGGGACTTGAAAACGGGGAGCTGTTTTTT. As protein: CASRPGLENGELFF.

The V and J genes are TRBV19 and TRBJ1-5, with D possibly being TRBD1 (5 bases). The CDR3 totals 14 residues. V was cut by 2 bases and J by 4 bases, with 9 bases left in between. CDR1 is LNHDA and CDR2 is SQIVND in the germline V gene (reference sequence). The CDR3 region is CASSIQGINQPQHF. In DNA form, the CDR3 reads TGTGCCAGTAGTATACAGGGCATTAATCAGCCCCAGCATTTT.

The chain recombines TRBV3-1 (or the pseudogene TRBV3-2) with TRBJ1-5; D is ambiguous. This CDR3 contains 14 residues. Germline V gene sequence: CDR1 LGHDT, CDR2 YNNKEL (reference sequence). V lost 1 base and J lost 6, with 10 bases in between. The CDR3 is CASSQADGSQPQHF. CDR3 DNA sequence: TGTGCCAGCAGCCAAGCCGACGGGTCTCAGCCCCAGCATTTT.

The chain links TRBV3-1 (or the pseudogene TRBV3-2) to TRBJ1-2; possibly TRBD1 for D (5 bases). The CDR3 is 13 amino acids. Trimming took off 0 bases at V and 6 bases at J, with 8 bases between the two ends. CDR1 and CDR2 (germline): LGHDT, YNNKEL (reference sequence). The DNA for the CDR3 is TGTGCCAGCAGCCAAGATAAGGGGAATGGCTACACCTTC. Protein product: CASSQDKGNGYTF.

The chain combines TRBV20-1 with TRBJ2-7; D gene unclear. The CDR3 loop spans 13 amino acids. The germline V gene encodes CDR1 DFQATT and CDR2 SNEGSKA (reference sequence). V was clipped by 3 bases and J by 3 bases, with 12 bases between them. CDR3 DNA: TGCAGTGCTAGTCGTATTCCCTTCTACGAGCAGTACTTC. This codes for CSASRIPFYEQYF.

The chain couples TRBV6-1 to TRBJ2-6; D gene ambiguous. Trimming stripped 2 bases from V and 0 bases from J, with 11 bases between. Looked up from germline, CDR1 is MNHNS and CDR2 is SASEGT. The length of the CDR3 is 17 residues. The CDR3 DNA reads TGTGCCAGCAGTGAATGGAACAGTTTCTCTGGGGCCAACGTCCTGACTTTC. This encodes CASSEWNSFSGANVLTF.

The chain links TRBV6-5 to TRBJ2-5; 9 bases agree with TRBD2. The CDR3 is 15 amino acids. V lost 6 bases, J lost 2 bases, and 7 bases stayed unmatched. The germline gives CDR1 MNHEY, CDR2 SVGAGI. CDR3 sequence reads: CASRKVAGAQETQYF. CDR3 coding DNA: TGTGCCAGCAGGAAGGTAGCGGGGGCGCAAGAGACCCAGTACTTC.

The genes are TRBV18 and TRBJ1-3, with D uncertain. The V gene's germline CDR1 is KGHSH and CDR2 LQKENI. Trimming took off 8 bases at V and 0 bases at J, with 8 bases between the two ends. CDR3 length equals 13 residues. CDR3 amino acids: CASLGLSGNTIYF. CDR3 DNA sequence: TGTGCCAGCCTAGGACTCTCTGGAAACACCATATATTTT. Together with reference TRBV18 and TRBJ1-3, the CDR3 gives the full variable domain: NAGVMQNPRHLVRRRGQEARLRCSPMKGHSHVYWYRQLPEEGLKFMVYLQKENIIDESGMPKERFSAEFPKEGPSILRIQQVVRGDSAAYFCASLGLSGNTIYFGEGSWLTVV.

The rearrangement links TRBV6-5 to TRBJ2-7; maybe TRBD2 (6 bases). Germline CDR1 is MNHEY and CDR2 is SVGAGI. V was shortened by 5 bases and J by 0 bases, with 14 bases between the two germline ends. The CDR3 has 15 residues. CDR3 amino acids: CASSPGSRVSYEQYF. CDR3 in DNA: TGTGCCAGCAGTCCCGGGAGTAGGGTCTCCTACGAGCAGTACTTC.

V gene TRBV9 combines with J gene TRBJ1-6; D may be TRBD1 (6 bases). CDR1 SGDLS and CDR2 YYNGEE come from the germline V gene. The CDR3 contains 15 residues. The V end was cut by 4 bases, the J end by 4 bases, with 12 bases between. The CDR3 spells CASSKDSAYNSPLHF. The CDR3 nucleotides read TGTGCCAGCAGCAAGGACAGCGCTTATAATTCACCCCTCCACTTT.

V gene TRBV30 combines with J gene TRBJ1-5; 8 nucleotides line up with TRBD1. The CDR3 sequence is 16 residues long. Losses at the gene ends were 0 bases for V and 6 bases for J; bases not matched to a gene: 10. Germline V gives CDR1 GTSNPN, CDR2 SVGIG (reference sequence). The chain's CDR3 is CAWSVRDRGLGQPQHF. CDR3 nucleotides: TGTGCCTGGAGTGTACGAGACAGGGGTTTGGGTCAGCCCCAGCATTTT.

The gene calls are TRBV10-3 and TRBJ2-1, with TRBD1 identical over 11 bases. The germline V gene encodes CDR1 ENHRY and CDR2 SYGVKD. With 6 bases clipped from V and 2 bases from J, the junction kept 18 bases outside the gene matches. This CDR3 comprises 20 residues. This chain's CDR3 is CAISGPGQGVLSGPYNEQFF. For the CDR3, the DNA is TGTGCCATCAGCGGCCCGGGACAGGGGGTTTTAAGCGGCCCCTACAATGAGCAGTTCTTC.

The rearrangement uses TRBV7-9 and TRBJ2-7, with TRBD1 matching over 12 bases. This CDR3 region has 14 residues. Germline V lookup: CDR1 SEHNR, CDR2 FQNEAQ (reference sequence). The J segment lost 7 bases and the V segment lost 5 bases, leaving 6 bases of the junction unmatched. CDR3 in amino acids: CASSTGTGGEEQYF. The CDR3 region has the DNA TGTGCCAGCAGCACGGGGACAGGGGGCGAAGAGCAGTACTTC. Full variable domain (remainder filled in from reference TRBV7-9 and TRBJ2-7): DTGVSQNPRHKITKRGQNVTFRCDPISEHNRLYWYRQTLGQGPEFLTYFQNEAQLEKSRLLSDRFSAERPKGSFSTLEIQRTEQGDSAMYLCASSTGTGGEEQYFGPGTRLTVT.

This chain connects TRBV3-1 (or the pseudogene TRBV3-2) to TRBJ2-5; 10 nucleotides agree with TRBD2. The CDR3 spans 15 residues. Germline CDR1 LGHDT, CDR2 YNNKEL (reference sequence). The J segment lost 5 bases and the V segment lost 3 bases, leaving 6 bases of the junction unmatched. CDR3 amino acids: CASSHIAGGLETQYF. The CDR3, as DNA: TGTGCCAGCAGCCATATAGCGGGGGGTCTGGAGACCCAGTACTTC.

The chain recombines TRBV25-1 with TRBJ2-5; 7 bases match TRBD1. Trimming cost V 3 bases and J 2 bases; bases outside gene matches: 3. The CDR3 has 14 amino acids. Germline loops: CDR1 MGHDK, CDR2 SYGVNS. CDR3: CASSETGRQETQYF. Here the CDR3 DNA reads TGTGCCAGCAGTGAGACAGGGCGGCAAGAGACCCAGTACTTC. Combining the CDR3 with reference TRBV25-1 and TRBJ2-5 gives the whole variable domain EADIYQTPRYLVIGTGKKITLECSQTMGHDKMYWYQQDPGMELHLIHYSYGVNSTEKGDLSSESTVSRIRTEHFPLTLESARPSHTSQYLCASSETGRQETQYFGPGTRLLVL.

This clone has only a few counts. J is TRBJ1-5 and V is TRBV10-2, with 10 bases that match TRBD1. Trimming cost V 7 bases and J 3 bases; bases outside gene matches: 9. There are 16 residues in the CDR3. The germline gives CDR1 WSHSY, CDR2 SAAADI. The CDR3: CASKSSTGGNNQPQHF. CDR3 sequence (DNA): TGCGCCAGCAAATCGTCGACAGGGGGCAACAATCAGCCCCAGCATTTT.

The rearrangement joins TRBV5-6 to TRBJ2-3, with TRBD1 matching over 7 bases. The trim removed 3 bases at V and 3 bases at J, leaving 4 bases unmatched. The CDR3 extends over 14 amino acids. Per the germline V gene, CDR1 is SGHDT and CDR2 is YYEEEE. CDR3 DNA sequence: TGTGCCAGCAGCTCGGGACAGCTTACAGATACGCAGTATTTT. As protein: CASSSGQLTDTQYF.

This clone showed up just a few times. The chain is built from TRBV7-2 and TRBJ2-2; no reliable D call. CDR1 and CDR2 (germline): SGHTA, FQGNSA. CDR3 length: 15 residues. V was trimmed by 1 base and J by 3 bases, leaving 9 bases between them. CDR3 residues: CASSLVEYHTGELFF. The DNA for the CDR3 is TGTGCCAGCAGCTTAGTGGAGTATCACACCGGGGAGCTGTTTTTT.

The chain links TRBV19 to TRBJ1-5; TRBD1 might be the D (5 bases). This CDR3 contains 12 residues. Trimming left V 6 bases short and J 4 bases short, with 7 bases between. The germline CDR1 and CDR2 sequences are LNHDA and SQIVND (reference sequence). This CDR3 is CASRQENQPQHF. The CDR3 DNA reads as TGTGCCAGTAGACAGGAAAATCAGCCCCAGCATTTT.

A single count supports this clone. The J gene is TRBJ1-6, the V gene TRBV6-1, with 7 bases matching TRBD1. This CDR3 spans 16 amino acids. CDR1 and CDR2 (germline): MNHNS, SASEGT. Trimming took 4 bases from V and 6 from J; bases not matched to a gene: 9. The DNA of the CDR3 is TGTGCCAGCAGTGTCAGTGGGGGACAGCCTAATTCACCCCTCCACTTT. It specifies CASSVSGGQPNSPLHF.

V usage is TRBV5-5 and J usage is TRBJ2-7; D is ambiguous. Trimming left V 0 bases short and J 0 bases short, with 7 bases between. The CDR3 contains 14 residues. Germline CDR1 SGHKS, CDR2 YYEKEE (reference sequence). CDR3 sequence (DNA): TGTGCCAGCAGCTTGGGGCAGTCCTCCTACGAGCAGTACTTC. As protein: CASSLGQSSYEQYF.

This chain joins TRBV27 and TRBJ1-1, with D unresolved. From germline, CDR1 is MNHEY and CDR2 SMNVEV (reference sequence). The V end lost 3 bases, the J end lost 2 bases, and 13 bases lay between the germline ends. The CDR3 length is 15 residues. The CDR3: CASSFYGRGNTEAFF. CDR3 coding DNA: TGTGCCAGCAGTTTCTACGGACGGGGAAACACTGAAGCTTTCTTT.

The gene calls are TRBV5-6 and TRBJ2-1; D is perhaps TRBD2 (6 bases). The germline V gene encodes CDR1 SGHDT and CDR2 YYEEEE. The CDR3 length is 17 residues. V lost 0 bases and J lost 6, with 19 bases in between. CDR3 DNA: TGTGCCAGCAGCTTGGGACTAGGCCCTTCCCCTATCAATGAGCAGTTCTTC. It translates to CASSLGLGPSPINEQFF.

The rearrangement uses TRBV3-1 (or the pseudogene TRBV3-2) and TRBJ2-3; D gene unclear. CDR1 and CDR2 from the germline V gene are LGHDT and YNNKEL (reference sequence). Trimming stripped 1 base from V and 3 bases from J, with 2 bases between. The CDR3 extends over 12 amino acids. CDR3: CASSQATDTQYF. The CDR3 DNA sequence: TGTGCCAGCAGCCAAGCGACAGATACGCAGTATTTT.

The genes are TRBV9 and TRBJ2-1; 13 bases fit TRBD2. Germline assignment: CDR1 SGDLS and CDR2 YYNGEE. The ends lost 0 bases at V and 9 bases at J; junction bases unmatched: 18. The CDR3 has 20 amino acids. CDR3 region: CASSVGGGLAGASSHIEQFF. The CDR3 bases are TGTGCCAGCAGCGTAGGAGGTGGACTAGCGGGGGCGTCGTCCCACATTGAGCAGTTCTTC. The whole variable domain, remainder taken from reference TRBV9 and TRBJ2-1, is DSGVTQTPKHLITATGQRVTLRCSPRSGDLSVYWYQQSLDQGLQFLIQYYNGEERAKGNILERFSAQQFPDLHSELNLSSLELGDSALYFCASSVGGGLAGASSHIEQFFGPGTRLTVL.

This chain connects TRBV6-5 to TRBJ2-7, with 7 bases matching TRBD1. V gave up 6 bases and J gave up 2 bases; unmatched junction bases: 7. The CDR3 has 14 residues. Germline CDR1 and CDR2: MNHEY and SVGAGI. The CDR3 DNA sequence: TGTGCCAGCAGAGGCGACAGGGAAACCTACGAGCAGTACTTC. Its translation: CASRGDRETYEQYF.

V is TRBV6-5 and J is TRBJ1-4; D ambiguous. Germline CDR1 MNHEY, CDR2 SVGAGI. V lost 0 bases and J 5 bases, leaving 4 bases between the germline ends. CDR3 length: 13 residues. The CDR3 bases are TGTGCCAGCAGTTACTCTACAAATGAAAAACTGTTTTTT. The encoded protein is CASSYSTNEKLFF.